The 30 T cell receptor beta chains listed next were all sequenced from one sample in a study of blood T cell repertoires in COVID-19 (dated by TCRdb to between 2020 and 2021). The method behind the library was the immunoSEQ multiplex PCR assay. TCRdb retrieved this table from immuneACCESS and kept in-frame rearrangements only. Not all clones are present; in checked studies, unresolved V genes account for under half, and no reason is known for the remainder. The sample has more than 80,000 clones on record, 71% of them singletons. Approximately 0.87% of the sample is taken by the ten largest. The sequenced material came from peripheral blood. The receptors were sampled from a human donor with acute or convalescent COVID-19. The donor label of this sample is uncertain.

V and J are TRBV4-1 and TRBJ1-2; D remains unclear. V was clipped by 3 bases and J by 1 base, with 9 bases between them. This CDR3 spans 14 amino acids. Germline lookup yields CDR1 MGHRA and CDR2 YSYEKL. This CDR3 is CASSQPGDNYGYTF. The CDR3 DNA reads as TGCGCCAGCAGCCAGCCCGGGGATAACTATGGCTACACCTTC.

The chain couples TRBV6-5 to TRBJ1-5, with 12 bases matching TRBD1. V was pared by 6 bases and J by 5 bases, with 5 bases of the junction left unmatched. The CDR3 runs 15 residues. CDR1 MNHEY and CDR2 SVGAGI come from the germline V gene. CDR3 residues: CASRPGTGGDQPQHF. For the CDR3, the DNA is TGTGCCAGCAGACCTGGGACAGGGGGCGATCAGCCCCAGCATTTT.

The V and J genes are TRBV6-4 and TRBJ2-5; D is possibly TRBD2 (6 bases). This CDR3 is built from 15 residues. Trimming removed 5 bases from V and 7 bases from J, with 20 bases in between. Germline V gene sequence: CDR1 MRHNA, CDR2 SNTAGT. CDR3 sequence reads: CASSPEAGPTWTQYF. In nucleotides, the CDR3 is TGTGCCAGCAGTCCTGAGGCGGGACCCACGTGGACCCAGTACTTC.

The J gene is TRBJ1-5, the V gene TRBV7-8; unclear D gene. Germline values: CDR1 SGHVS, CDR2 FQNEAQ. The V gene lost 4 bases and the J gene lost 1 base, with 14 bases spanning the gap. The CDR3 totals 16 residues. CDR3 sequence: CASSSARGRSNQPQHF. CDR3 DNA: TGTGCCAGCAGCTCAGCGCGGGGAAGGAGCAATCAGCCCCAGCATTTT. Complete variable domain (other parts from reference TRBV7-8 and TRBJ1-5): GAGVSQSPRYKVAKRGQDVALRCDPISGHVSLFWYQQALGQGPEFLTYFQNEAQLDKSGLPSDRFFAERPEGSVSTLKIQRTQQEDSAVYLCASSSARGRSNQPQHFGDGTRLSIL.

The rearrangement joins TRBV28 to TRBJ1-5, with 9 nucleotides matching TRBD1. Unmatched junction bases numbered 6, after V lost 2 bases and J lost 7 bases. Germline CDR1 reads MDHEN; CDR2 reads SYDVKM. This CDR3 is built from 15 residues. This CDR3 reads CASSLSGTGHQPQHF. Here the CDR3 DNA reads TGTGCCAGCAGTTTAAGCGGGACAGGGCACCAGCCCCAGCATTTT.

The V call is TRBV6-5, the J call TRBJ1-3; D is perhaps TRBD1 (5 bases). This CDR3 has 14 amino acids. Germline V CDR1 and CDR2: MNHEY, SVGAGI. V dropped 4 bases and J dropped 0 bases, with 7 bases sitting between them. The CDR3 bases are TGTGCCAGCAGTTCCGACAGCTCTGGAAACACCATATATTTT. Translated: CASSSDSSGNTIYF.

This clone occurred once. The chain is built from TRBV7-6 and TRBJ1-1; D perhaps matches TRBD1 (5 bases). V lost 3 bases and J 0 bases, leaving 8 bases between the germline ends. CDR1 SGHVS and CDR2 FNYEAQ come from the germline V gene. The CDR3 spans 14 residues. DNA of the CDR3: TGTGCCAGCAGCTTCCAGGGCTTGAACACTGAAGCTTTCTTT. Translating it yields CASSFQGLNTEAFF.

CDR3 bases: TGTGCCATCAGTGGGGGACAGGTCTCCTACAATGAGCAGTTCTTC. Translated, it gives CAISGGQVSYNEQFF. The rearrangement uses TRBV10-3 and TRBJ2-1; the match to TRBD1 covers 8 bases. There are 15 residues in the CDR3. Germline-derived CDR1 and CDR2 are ENHRY and SYGVKD. With V trimmed by 4 bases and J by 0 bases, 2 bases remained unmatched.

The chain has TRBV7-2 and TRBJ2-5, with 13 bases that match TRBD2. The CDR3 has 16 residues. Germline assignment: CDR1 SGHTA and CDR2 FQGNSA. V shed 5 bases, J shed 4 bases, and the junction held 7 bases outside the gene matches. CDR3 in amino acids: CASSPGLAGVRETQYF. DNA of the CDR3: TGTGCCAGCAGCCCCGGACTAGCGGGGGTTCGAGAGACCCAGTACTTC.

J is TRBJ1-5 and V is TRBV4-1, with D hard to call. This CDR3 comprises 15 residues. The germline V and J ends were trimmed by 4 bases and 5 bases, with 15 bases remaining between them. Germline V lookup: CDR1 MGHRA, CDR2 YSYEKL. CDR3 sequence: CASSPGRQNYQPQHF. CDR3 bases: TGCGCCAGCAGCCCGGGGAGGCAGAACTATCAGCCCCAGCATTTT.

This clone was found a few times. In DNA, the CDR3 is TGCGCCAGCAGCCAAGGTTCTATCATTTGGACTTCCCAAAAAGGCAGGAACATTCAGTACTTC. It specifies CASSQGSIIWTSQKGRNIQYF. The chain couples TRBV4-1 to TRBJ2-4; possibly TRBD2 for D (5 bases). The CDR3 extends over 21 amino acids. Trimming shortened V by 1 base and J by 7 bases, and 32 bases separated the two germline ends. From germline, CDR1 is MGHRA and CDR2 YSYEKL.

This chain uses TRBV11-3 with TRBJ2-7, with 12 bases lining up with TRBD2. V shed 2 bases, J shed 3 bases, and the junction held 8 bases outside the gene matches. The germline gives CDR1 SGHNT, CDR2 YENEEA. This CDR3 comprises 17 residues. Here the CDR3 reads CASSLRLAGGASYEQYV. The CDR3 DNA reads TGTGCCAGCAGCTTACGTCTAGCGGGGGGGGCAAGCTACGAGCAGTACGTC.

The chain links TRBV19 to TRBJ1-5; 8 bases agree with TRBD1. The V gene end was trimmed by 4 bases and the J gene end by 4 bases; junction bases not matched to a gene: 12. The CDR3 covers 17 residues. Per germline, CDR1 LNHDA and CDR2 SQIVND (reference sequence). In nucleotides, the CDR3 is TGTGCCAGTAGTAAAGGACAGGGTCGGAACAAAAATCAGCCCCAGCATTTT. It yields the protein CASSKGQGRNKNQPQHF.

The chain is built from TRBV7-9 and TRBJ1-2; D is unresolved. This CDR3 spans 14 amino acids. The germline CDR1 and CDR2 sequences are SEHNR and FQNEAQ (reference sequence). The V gene lost 1 base and the J gene lost 2 bases, with 8 bases spanning the gap. The CDR3: CASSLGGVNYGYTF. CDR3 sequence (DNA): TGTGCCAGCAGCTTAGGAGGCGTCAACTATGGCTACACCTTC.

V gene TRBV5-6 combines with J gene TRBJ2-3; 8 bases are a match to TRBD2. After removal of 4 bases from V and 0 bases from J, the junction contained 1 base not matched to a gene. The CDR3 has 14 amino acids. Germline lookup yields CDR1 SGHDT and CDR2 YYEEEE. DNA of the CDR3: TGTGCCAGCAGCGGCGGGGGGAGCACAGATACGCAGTATTTT. Amino acid sequence: CASSGGGSTDTQYF.

This chain links TRBV7-9 with TRBJ2-7, with D possibly TRBD1 on 5 matching bases. Per germline, CDR1 SEHNR and CDR2 FQNEAQ (reference sequence). Trimming stripped 5 bases from V and 0 bases from J, with 23 bases between. The CDR3 extends over 18 amino acids. The CDR3 DNA reads TGTGCCAGCAGCCCCGACCCCGCTCGACAGATAGTCTCCTACGAGCAGTACTTC. Translating it yields CASSPDPARQIVSYEQYF.

The chain recombines TRBV5-8 with TRBJ1-1; 10 bases align to TRBD1. This CDR3 is 14 amino acids long. Germline lookup yields CDR1 SGHTS and CDR2 YDEGEE. V lost 7 bases to trimming and J lost 11 bases; unmatched junction nucleotides: 14. CDR3 amino acids: CASSQRQGALGAFF. CDR3 DNA: TGTGCCAGCTCCCAAAGACAGGGGGCTCTAGGGGCTTTCTTT. Full variable domain (missing parts from reference TRBV5-8 and TRBJ1-1): EAGVTQSPTHLIKTRGQQATLRCSPISGHTSVYWYQQALGLGLQFLLWYDEGEERNRGNFPPRFSGRQFPNYSSELNVNALELEDSALYLCASSQRQGALGAFFGQGTRLTVV.

The V call is TRBV10-3, the J call TRBJ1-1; no definite D call. This CDR3 is built from 11 residues. V was clipped by 10 bases and J by 2 bases, with 8 bases between them. CDR1 ENHRY and CDR2 SYGVKD come from the germline V gene. The CDR3 nucleotides are TGTGCCACTCTCCGTAACACTGAAGCTTTCTTT. Translating it yields CATLRNTEAFF.

This chain uses TRBV5-6 with TRBJ1-6; 7 bases match TRBD1. Germline CDR1 is SGHDT and CDR2 is YYEEEE. CDR3 length equals 12 residues. V was pared by 3 bases and J by 16 bases, with 7 bases of the junction left unmatched. DNA for the CDR3: TGTGCCAGCAGCTCGTACGGGACAGTTCTCCACTTT. It specifies CASSSYGTVLHF.

The CDR3 is CASSLWRGRNTDTQYF. The CDR3 nucleotides are TGCGCCAGCAGCTTGTGGCGGGGGCGCAACACAGATACGCAGTATTTT. The chain joins TRBV5-1 to TRBJ2-3; the D gene is possibly TRBD2 (7 bases). The CDR3 covers 16 residues. The germline V gene has CDR1 SGHRS and CDR2 YFSETQ. Trimming took off 1 base at V and 2 bases at J, with 14 bases between the two ends. Complete variable domain (other parts from reference TRBV5-1 and TRBJ2-3): KAGVTQTPRYLIKTRGQQVTLSCSPISGHRSVSWYQQTPGQGLQFLFEYFSETQRNKGNFPGRFSGRQFSNSRSEMNVSTLELGDSALYLCASSLWRGRNTDTQYFGPGTRLTVL.

V is TRBV19 and J is TRBJ2-5; D is possibly TRBD1 (6 bases). The CDR3 extends over 14 amino acids. The germline CDR1 and CDR2 sequences are LNHDA and SQIVND (reference sequence). Trimming stripped 8 bases from V and 4 bases from J, with 17 bases between. In DNA, the CDR3 is TGTGCCAGTCGGGACACCCGTTCGGGAGAGACCCAGTACTTC. This encodes CASRDTRSGETQYF.

This chain joins TRBV2 and TRBJ2-2; 9 positions match TRBD2. The germline gives CDR1 SNHLY, CDR2 FYNNEI. J gave up 4 bases and V 6 bases, and 15 bases lay outside the gene matches. The CDR3 is 18 residues long. CDR3: CASRTRVRGGSGTGELFF. CDR3 nucleotide sequence: TGTGCCAGCAGAACTCGCGTGCGGGGGGGCTCGGGCACCGGGGAGCTGTTTTTT.

The chain joins TRBV28 to TRBJ1-1; D remains unclear. The CDR3 extends over 13 amino acids. Germline lookup yields CDR1 MDHEN and CDR2 SYDVKM. V was cut by 2 bases and J by 3 bases, with 7 bases left in between. In nucleotides, the CDR3 is TGTGCCAGCAGTTTACCCGGGGACACTGAAGCTTTCTTT. Translation: CASSLPGDTEAFF. The full variable domain, rest sourced from reference TRBV28 and TRBJ1-1, is DVKVTQSSRYLVKRTGEKVFLECVQDMDHENMFWYRQDPGLGLRLIYFSYDVKMKEKGDIPEGYSVSREKKERFSLILESASTNQTSMYLCASSLPGDTEAFFGQGTRLTVV.

The V and J genes are TRBV5-3 and TRBJ1-5; 7 positions match TRBD1. TRBV5-3 is treated as an ORF (open reading frame) with a function not yet certain. There are 17 residues in the CDR3. The ends lost 4 bases at V and 2 bases at J; junction bases unmatched: 12. The CDR3 region has the DNA TGTGCCAGAAGCCCCCGAACAGGGGAGTCGGGCAATCAGCCCCAGCATTTT. The encoded protein is CARSPRTGESGNQPQHF.

This clone was seen a single time. This chain links TRBV10-1 with TRBJ1-5; 7 bases agree with TRBD1. This CDR3 region has 18 residues. Germline V gives CDR1 WNHNN, CDR2 SYGVQD (reference sequence). V lost 8 bases and J lost 4; bases outside the gene matches: 20. DNA for the CDR3: TGCGCCAGCCACCGGAACTTTATGAGACAGGGCAATAATCAGCCCCAGCATTTT. Its translation is CASHRNFMRQGNNQPQHF.

The CDR3 DNA is TGTGCCAGCACCCGGACAGGGCTTTTGGATGGCTACACCTTC. Translating gives CASTRTGLLDGYTF. This chain uses TRBV6-5 with TRBJ1-2; 8 nucleotides line up with TRBD1. Per germline, CDR1 MNHEY and CDR2 SVGAGI. The CDR3 spans 14 residues. V lost 7 bases to trimming and J lost 6 bases; unmatched junction nucleotides: 10.

The CDR3 reads CAVGGGGEQYV. CDR3 nucleotides: TGTGCCGTCGGGGGAGGGGGCGAGCAGTACGTC. This chain links TRBV10-3 with TRBJ2-7; possibly TRBD2 for D (7 bases). V was cut by 11 bases and J by 6 bases, with 14 bases left in between. Germline V gene data show CDR1 as ENHRY and CDR2 as SYGVKD. This CDR3 comprises 11 residues.

This chain links TRBV11-2 with TRBJ1-1; 9 bases are shared with TRBD1. Germline V gene sequence: CDR1 SGHAT, CDR2 FQNNGV. The length of the CDR3 is 15 residues. V lost 5 bases to trimming and J lost 6 bases; unmatched junction nucleotides: 10. The CDR3 nucleotides are TGTGCCAGCAGCGCAGCATCCGGGACAGGGCCTGAAGCTTTCTTT. Translating gives CASSAASGTGPEAFF.

The CDR3 DNA follows: TGCGCCAGCAGCTTGGGCCCCAGGGGGCTTGAGACCCAGTACTTC. Translated: CASSLGPRGLETQYF. This rearrangement joins TRBV5-1 to TRBJ2-5, with TRBD1 matching 8 bases. The CDR3 totals 15 residues. CDR1 is SGHRS, CDR2 YFSETQ, per germline. The V gene end was trimmed by 0 bases and the J gene end by 5 bases; junction bases not matched to a gene: 6.

V and J are TRBV2 and TRBJ1-1, with 7 bases lining up with TRBD1. Germline V gene sequence: CDR1 SNHLY, CDR2 FYNNEI. Trimming cost V 6 bases and J 5 bases; bases outside gene matches: 15. This CDR3 has 16 residues. This CDR3 is CASRWQGVDFGTEAFF. As DNA, the CDR3 is TGTGCCAGCAGGTGGCAGGGGGTCGATTTCGGGACTGAAGCTTTCTTT.